This paragraph reports one T cell receptor (beta chain). The sample is drawn from a study of blood T cell repertoires in COVID-19. Study details: From T cells, B-cell-depleted T cells, or PBMCs came the material, which was cDNA or gDNA.

The authors' processing: Reference gene primer amplification yielded estimated nucleated cell counts. TCRdb's table, derived via immunoSEQ multiplex PCR, lists solely in-frame clones and lacks some. V and J calls and clone size come straight from that table; D and trimming were deduced from the DNA. This table holds 90,000 to 120,000 clones, less than 85% found once. CDR1 is SGHNT and CDR2 is YYREEE in the germline V gene (reference sequence). This CDR3 has 14 amino acids. Germline trimming cut 4 bases from V and 3 bases from J; bases unmatched to any gene: 6. The origin of this receptor is a woman between 40 and 50 years old with acute or convalescent COVID-19. The chain couples TRBV5-4 to TRBJ2-7; the match to TRBD1 covers 8 bases. Sequencing was done on a sample of peripheral blood. CDR3 coding DNA: TGTGCCAGCAGCCCCGGACAGGGCATCTACGAGCAGTACTTC. Protein sequence: CASSPGQGIYEQYF.